The T cell receptor beta chain described here comes from a study of blood T cell repertoires in COVID-19. Background on the study: In each case, the material was cDNA or gDNA derived from T cells, B-cell-depleted T cells, or PBMCs.

Measured with immunoSEQ multiplex PCR; TCRdb has only the in-frame clones, and not every one. In the table there are fewer than 450,000 clones, 88% of which are singletons. This CDR3 comprises 14 residues. CDR1 SNHLY and CDR2 FYNNEI come from the germline V gene. V was cut by 1 base and J by 5 bases, with 11 bases left in between. Living in about 25 US areas, the participants were between about 18 and 100 years of age. The chain recombines TRBV2 with TRBJ1-2; D gene ambiguous. Sequencing was carried out using PBMCs or T cells enriched from blood (not recorded which). This receptor was obtained from a middle-aged woman with acute COVID-19. CDR3: CASSEEQFRYGYTF. CDR3 bases: TGTGCCAGCAGTGAAGAACAGTTTCGTTATGGCTACACCTTC.